The entry below describes one T cell receptor (beta chain). Its antigen target is currently unknown. Base qualities are missing; no much larger clone stands one base away. The germline V gene encodes CDR1 SGHNT and CDR2 YENEEA. Relative to germline, V is missing 0 bases and J is missing 9 bases, with 7 bases of the junction outside any gene match. The CDR3 runs 17 residues from the cysteine to the phenylalanine. Only the CDR3 portion is preserved as DNA: 51 bases, with reading frame beginning at the first base. The treatment or condition label, as the study defines it: approximately 9-day PBMC culture with coronavirus spike peptide pools or control peptides (ViraFEST assay). To expand antigen-specific T cells with peptide pools and then pick out the expanded clonotypes through TCR sequencing, the study relied on the ViraFEST assay. The convalescent patients' positive SARS-CoV-2 PCR tests fell between March and December 2020, which was before the Alpha, Beta and Delta variants emerged in the United States. Each well held around 2 million PBMCs cultured with around 10 ug/ml peptide pools in IMDM containing 5% human AB serum and roughly 9.3 IU/ml IL-2. On days 3 and 7, half of the culture medium was replaced with fresh IL-2-containing medium. Once the cells had been in culture for over 9 days, the EasySep CD4+ T cell isolation kit was used to isolate CD4+ T cells by negative selection. Ficoll-Paque Plus gradient centrifugation was used to isolate PBMCs from whole blood, and the isolated PBMCs were then either used fresh or cryopreserved at -140C. Each culture condition was generally run in triplicate wells.

The library was built by means of PCR. At the Johns Hopkins FTIC core, DNA from the cultured CD4+ T cells underwent TCR sequencing with the Oncomine TCR Beta short-read assay. The QIAamp micro DNA kit was used to extract genomic DNA from the cultured CD4+ T cells. The Oncomine TCR Beta libraries from cultured CD4+ T cells were pooled using unique dual indexes and then sequenced on an Illumina iSeq 100. Under the source paper's analysis protocol: Non-productive sequences were removed, and CDR3s not starting with C, not ending with F or W, or shorter than 7 amino acids were discarded. Antigen-specific clonotypes were identified with the MANAFEST web application by comparing peptide-stimulated wells with reference and other culture wells. To be called positive, a clone needed an FDR below 0.05, an odds ratio above 5, and a productive frequency above 0.1% in at least two of three replicate wells. Cross-reactive clonotypes were defined as significantly expanded in both SARS-CoV-2 spike wells and at least one common cold coronavirus spike condition. CDR3 homology was assessed with Levenshtein distances (stringdist) and unrooted phylogenetic trees (ape) in R version 3.6.1. TCRdb trimmed public reads at Q25 via fastp, called clones via MiXCR and kept in-frame beta chains. Rows merge per CDR3 protein into single entries with the most common DNA and genes. The V and J calls were determined by TCRdb, not by the authors. The sample has 6,000 to 8,500 distinct CDR3 sequences on record, around 72% of them singletons. Jointly, the top ten make up 16% of the sample.

This sample is drawn from a study of vaccination and CD4 T cells after COVID-19 (dated by TCRdb to between 2021 and 2024). General notes on the study: Every convalescent patient had a positive nasal swab PCR test for SARS-CoV-2, with mild disease in nine patients and severe disease in one. In control cultures, a CEFX viral epitope pool was used as positive control, an HIV-1 Nef peptide pool was used as negative control, or no peptide was added. The cultures were stimulated with overlapping spike peptide pools from SARS-CoV-2 and from the common cold coronaviruses HCoV-NL63, HCoV-OC43 and HCoV-229E. In roughly eleven COVID-19 convalescent patients and a handful of infection-naive healthy vaccine recipients, the spike-specific CD4+ TCR repertoire before mRNA vaccination was compared with the repertoire after mRNA vaccination. In the convalescent cohort there were six males and four females, among whom were two Hispanic individuals, seven Caucasians, two Asians and one multiracial person. Two doses of either the Pfizer-BioNTech BNT162b2 vaccine (n=8) or the Moderna mRNA-1273 vaccine (n=2) were administered to participants. The time from the second vaccine dose to post-vaccine blood sampling had a median of around 72 days and ranged from about 13 to 250 days. Post-COVID blood samples were collected from convalescent patients a median of around 100 days after diagnosis, with a range of about 30 to 170 days. Paper-wide results and their limitations: Although the median number of SARS-CoV-2-reactive clonotypes went up from roughly 19 after infection to roughly 40 after vaccination, the increase was not significant. Nearly all vaccine-specific clones in convalescent patients (304 of 307) were mono-reactive for SARS-CoV-2 spike rather than cross-reactive with common cold coronaviruses. Relatively few convalescent patients were included in the study, and early timepoints after natural infection were not analyzed. In convalescent patients, a median roughly 85% of post-vaccine SARS-CoV-2-reactive clones were detected only after vaccination, suggesting vaccine-specific priming.

The sample taken for sequencing was CD4+ T cells from blood, cultured in vitro. The chain employs TRBV11-3 and TRBJ2-1; TRBD2 fits 14 bases in the junction. The origin of this receptor is a human donor who had recovered from COVID-19. The CDR3 in this case is CASSLDGTSGGRGEQFF. The nucleotide sequence reads as follows: TGTGCCAGCAGCTTAGACGGGACTAGCGGGGGTCGGGGTGAGCAGTTCTTC.